Reported below is one T cell receptor (beta chain). V lost 4 bases and J lost 4, with 13 bases in between. The CDR3 totals 14 residues. The CDR3 regions of TCR beta were amplified from RNA transcripts. The primer set for the first-round RT-PCR of the TCR CDR3 was HTBI. TCRdb passed the multiplex PCR reads through MiXCR, listing each CDR3 protein once. The sample holds under 300,000 distinct CDR3 sequences, roughly 13% seen once. These data originate in a study of T cells in Graves' hyperthyroidism and ophthalmopathy. The sequence was collected from a middle-aged woman with Graves' hyperthyroidism. The sequencing sample was made of blood. The chain uses TRBV12-3 or TRBV12-4 and TRBJ1-1; D is ambiguous. The CDR3 sequence is CASSSLGLITEAFF. The DNA of the CDR3 is TGTGCCAGCAGTTCCCTTGGGCTCATCACTGAAGCTTTCTTT.